Given below is one T cell receptor beta chain in context. The sample is drawn from a study of Ad26.COV2.S vaccination and SARS-CoV-2 variants. Stated treatment: over 15 received Ad26.COV2.S at low or high dose, single or two shots; about 5 received placebo; per-sample allocation not given. Sample collection was performed on day 63 after the first vaccine or placebo injection. The method was immunoSEQ multiplex PCR; TCRdb's version includes in-frame clones alone and lacks a portion of them. Of over 400,000 clones in the sample, about 90% were seen once. The CDR3 is 12 amino acids. J gave up 14 bases and V 5 bases, and 11 bases lay outside the gene matches. Germline values: CDR1 SGHAT, CDR2 FQNNGV.

Material: peripheral blood, obtained in a trial of Ad26.COV2.S vaccine versus placebo. The V gene is TRBV11-2, the J gene TRBJ1-1, with 7 bases fitting TRBD1. This TCR was sampled from a person aged 18-60 years who received the Ad26.COV2.S COVID-19 vaccine or a placebo. The CDR3 DNA reads TGTGCCAGCAGCCAACTGACAGGGAATTTCTTCTTT. Its protein product is CASSQLTGNFFF.